Following are 2 T cell receptor beta chains from one sample sequenced in a study of blood T cells in healthy people across ages. A second PCR, run for about 6 to 11 cycles, used a sample-barcoded 5' primer plus a J-beta primer mix. Each CDR3 protein gets one entry after TCRdb re-called the 5' RACE reads with MiXCR. Counted here are some 730,000 distinct CDR3 sequences, roughly 20% occurring once; the ten biggest clones make up 22%. Sequencing used blood. Source of these receptors: a man aged 70-80 years in good health.

The chain recombines TRBV5-1 with TRBJ2-2, with D tentatively TRBD1 (6 bases). CDR1 and CDR2 from the germline V gene are SGHRS and YFSETQ. The V end was cut by 3 bases, the J end by 1 base, with 10 bases between. The CDR3 extends over 15 amino acids. CDR3 nucleotide sequence: TGCGCCAGCAGCTGGGGACACCAGAACACCGGGGAGCTGTTTTTT. The encoded protein is CASSWGHQNTGELFF.

This clonotype was observed at least ten times. The chain uses TRBV5-1 and TRBJ2-1; 7 nucleotides line up with TRBD2. From germline, CDR1 is SGHRS and CDR2 YFSETQ. CDR3 length: 16 amino acids. With V trimmed by 1 base and J by 6 bases, 10 bases remained unmatched. In DNA, the CDR3 is TGCGCCAGCAGCTTGAGGCCGGGGGGTGATTCCAATGAGCAGTTCTTC. This sequence encodes CASSLRPGGDSNEQFF.